The clone carrying this TCR beta chain was seen at least ten times. Its antigen is unknown. This record comes from a study of human T cells and chemical hapten exposure. Background on the study: The variation in per-sample TCR yields arose mainly from small differences in pooled library volumes. Findings of the study overall: TCRs exceeding 1 in 1000 frequency stayed unchanged with DPC sensitization.

Whole blood that had not been fractionated was the source of extracted total RNA. Single cDNA molecules in the library carried unique molecular identifiers attached during preparation. As handled by the study authors: Sequenced samples showed a median of around 91,000 TCRs each, with counts running from roughly 23,000 to 700,000. MiXCR, run by TCRdb on the 5' RACE reads, gives a single entry per CDR3 protein. In this record, the V and J calls reflect TCRdb's handling and not the investigators' own analysis. The sample lists approximately 140,000 distinct CDR3 sequences, 4.1% occurring once. This clonotype originated in a female donor in good health.

As DNA, the CDR3 is TGTGCCAGCAGCTTGGCAGCAGGGTACAATTATGGCTACACCTTC. Its translation is CASSLAAGYNYGYTF. This sequence joins TRBV11-2 and TRBJ1-2; D perhaps matches TRBD1 (5 bases). V lost 3 bases to trimming and J lost 5 bases, with 16 bases between them. The CDR3 consists of 15 residues. Germline V gene data show CDR1 as SGHAT and CDR2 as FQNNGV.